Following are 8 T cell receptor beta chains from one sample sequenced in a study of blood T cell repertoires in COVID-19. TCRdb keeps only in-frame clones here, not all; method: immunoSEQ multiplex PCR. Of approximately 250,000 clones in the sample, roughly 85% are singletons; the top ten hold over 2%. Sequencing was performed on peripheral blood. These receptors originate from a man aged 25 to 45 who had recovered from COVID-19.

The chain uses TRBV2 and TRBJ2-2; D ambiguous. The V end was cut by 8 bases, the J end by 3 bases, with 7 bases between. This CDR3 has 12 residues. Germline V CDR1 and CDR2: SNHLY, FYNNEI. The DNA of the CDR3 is TGTGCCAGCTGGGCCTACACCGGGGAGCTGTTTTTT. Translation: CASWAYTGELFF.

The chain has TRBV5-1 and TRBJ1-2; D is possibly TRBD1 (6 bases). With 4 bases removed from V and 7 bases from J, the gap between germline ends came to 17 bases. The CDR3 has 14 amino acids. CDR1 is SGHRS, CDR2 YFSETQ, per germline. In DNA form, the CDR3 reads TGCGCCAGCAGCGCTACAGGGTTATCGGGTGGCTACACCTTC. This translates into CASSATGLSGGYTF.

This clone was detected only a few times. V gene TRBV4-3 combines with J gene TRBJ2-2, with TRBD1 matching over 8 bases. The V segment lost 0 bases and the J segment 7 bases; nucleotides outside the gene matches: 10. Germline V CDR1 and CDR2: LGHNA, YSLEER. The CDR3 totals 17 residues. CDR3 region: CASSQDLRTGFDGELFF. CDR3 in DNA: TGCGCCAGCAGCCAAGATCTTAGGACAGGGTTTGACGGGGAGCTGTTTTTT.

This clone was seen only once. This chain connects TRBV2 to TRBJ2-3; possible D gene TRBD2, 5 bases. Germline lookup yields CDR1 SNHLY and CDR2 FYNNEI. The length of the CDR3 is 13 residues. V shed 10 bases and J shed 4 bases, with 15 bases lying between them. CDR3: CATSRGNSDTQYF. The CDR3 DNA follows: TGTGCCACCTCAAGAGGGAATTCAGATACGCAGTATTTT.

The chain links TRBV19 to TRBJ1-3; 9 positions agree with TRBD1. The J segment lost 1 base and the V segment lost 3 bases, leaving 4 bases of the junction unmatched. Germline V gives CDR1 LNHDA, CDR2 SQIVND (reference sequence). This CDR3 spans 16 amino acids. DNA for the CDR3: TGTGCCAGTAGTATTGTACAGGGGGCTTCTGGAAACACCATATATTTT. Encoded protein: CASSIVQGASGNTIYF.

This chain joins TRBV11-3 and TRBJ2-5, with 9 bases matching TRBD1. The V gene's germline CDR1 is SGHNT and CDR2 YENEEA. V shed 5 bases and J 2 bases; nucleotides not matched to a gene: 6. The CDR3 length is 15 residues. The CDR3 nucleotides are TGTGCCAGCAGCCGAAAACAGGGGGCACAAGAGACCCAGTACTTC. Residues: CASSRKQGAQETQYF.

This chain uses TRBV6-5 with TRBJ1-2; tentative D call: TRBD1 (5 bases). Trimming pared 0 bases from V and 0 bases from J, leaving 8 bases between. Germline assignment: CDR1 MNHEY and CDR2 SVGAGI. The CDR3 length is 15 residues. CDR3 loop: CASSYSGGSNYGYTF. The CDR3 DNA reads TGTGCCAGCAGTTACTCGGGGGGATCTAACTATGGCTACACCTTC.

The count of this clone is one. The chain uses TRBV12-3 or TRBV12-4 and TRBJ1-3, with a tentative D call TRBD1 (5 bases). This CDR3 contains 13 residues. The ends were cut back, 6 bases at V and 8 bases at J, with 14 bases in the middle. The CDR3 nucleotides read TGTGCCAGCAGCAACCGACAGTCTGACACCATATATTTT. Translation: CASSNRQSDTIYF.